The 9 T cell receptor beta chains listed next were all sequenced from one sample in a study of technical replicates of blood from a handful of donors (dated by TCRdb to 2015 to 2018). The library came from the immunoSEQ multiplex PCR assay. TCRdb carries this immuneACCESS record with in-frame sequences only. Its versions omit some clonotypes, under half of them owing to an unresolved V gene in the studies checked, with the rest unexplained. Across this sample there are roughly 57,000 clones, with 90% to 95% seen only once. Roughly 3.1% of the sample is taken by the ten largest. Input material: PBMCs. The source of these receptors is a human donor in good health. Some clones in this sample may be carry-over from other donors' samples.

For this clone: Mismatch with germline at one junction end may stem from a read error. This CDR3 reads CASSQDTSNF. As DNA, the CDR3 is TGTGCCAGCAGCCAGGACACCTCAAATTTC. The chain is built from TRBV6-6 and TRBJ2-7, with D possibly TRBD1 on 5 matching bases. Germline CDR1 MNHNY, CDR2 SVGAGI (reference sequence). This CDR3 is built from 10 residues.

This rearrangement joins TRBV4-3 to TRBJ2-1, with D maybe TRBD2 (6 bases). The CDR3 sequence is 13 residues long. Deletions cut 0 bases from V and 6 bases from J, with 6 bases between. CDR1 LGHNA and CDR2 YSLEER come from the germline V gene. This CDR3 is CASSQDGGNEQFF. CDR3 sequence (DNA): TGCGCCAGCAGCCAAGACGGGGGCAATGAGCAGTTCTTC.

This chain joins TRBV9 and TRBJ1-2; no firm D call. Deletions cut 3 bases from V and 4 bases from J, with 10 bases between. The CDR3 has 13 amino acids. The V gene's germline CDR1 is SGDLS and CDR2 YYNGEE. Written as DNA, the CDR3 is TGTGCCAGCAGCGAATACGAGAGCTATGGCTACACCTTC. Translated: CASSEYESYGYTF.

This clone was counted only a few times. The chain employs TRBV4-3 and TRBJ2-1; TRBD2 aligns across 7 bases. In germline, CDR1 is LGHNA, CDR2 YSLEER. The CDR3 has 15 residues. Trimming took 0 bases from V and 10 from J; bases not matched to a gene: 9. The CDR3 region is CASSQDSSGKGEQFF. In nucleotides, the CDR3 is TGCGCCAGCAGCCAAGATTCCAGCGGGAAAGGGGAGCAGTTCTTC.

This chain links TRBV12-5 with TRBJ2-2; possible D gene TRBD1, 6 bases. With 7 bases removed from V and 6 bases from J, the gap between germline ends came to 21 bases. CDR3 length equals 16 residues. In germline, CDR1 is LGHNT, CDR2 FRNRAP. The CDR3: CASASQGRGRPGELFF. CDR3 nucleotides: TGTGCTAGTGCCAGCCAGGGCAGGGGACGGCCCGGGGAGCTGTTTTTT. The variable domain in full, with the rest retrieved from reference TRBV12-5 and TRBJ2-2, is DARVTQTPRHKVTEMGQEVTMRCQPILGHNTVFWYRQTMMQGLELLAYFRNRAPLDDSGMPKDRFSAEMPDATLATLKIQPSEPRDSAVYFCASASQGRGRPGELFFGEGSRLTVL.

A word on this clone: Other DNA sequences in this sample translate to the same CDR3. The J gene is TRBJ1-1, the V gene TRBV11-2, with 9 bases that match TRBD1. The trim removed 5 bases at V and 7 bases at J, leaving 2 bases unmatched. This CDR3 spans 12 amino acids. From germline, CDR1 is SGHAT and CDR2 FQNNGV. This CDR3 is CASSRTGVEAFF. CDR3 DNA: TGTGCCAGCAGCCGGACAGGGGTTGAAGCTTTCTTT.

This CDR3 reads CARKDRLNQPQHF. Written as DNA, the CDR3 is TGCGCCAGGAAAGACAGGCTCAATCAGCCCCAGCATTTT. This chain uses TRBV23-1 with TRBJ1-5, with TRBD1 as a possible D gene (6 bases). TRBV23-1 is treated as an ORF (open reading frame) with a function not yet certain. The CDR3 contains 13 residues. V lost 9 bases and J 3 bases, leaving 12 bases between the germline ends.

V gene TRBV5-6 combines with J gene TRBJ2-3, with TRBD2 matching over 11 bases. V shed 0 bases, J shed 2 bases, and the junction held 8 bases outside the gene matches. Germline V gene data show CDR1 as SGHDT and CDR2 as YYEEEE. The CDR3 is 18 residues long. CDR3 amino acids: CASSLVAASGGTTDTQYF. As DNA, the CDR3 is TGTGCCAGCAGCTTGGTAGCGGCTAGCGGGGGGACCACAGATACGCAGTATTTT.

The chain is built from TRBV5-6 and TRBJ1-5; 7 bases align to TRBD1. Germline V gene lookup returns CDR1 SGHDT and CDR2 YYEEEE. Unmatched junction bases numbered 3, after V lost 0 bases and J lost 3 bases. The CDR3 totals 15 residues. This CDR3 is CASSLVGQSNQPQHF. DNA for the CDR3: TGTGCCAGCAGCTTGGTGGGACAGTCCAATCAGCCCCAGCATTTT. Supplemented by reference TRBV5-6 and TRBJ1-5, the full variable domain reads DAGVTQSPTHLIKTRGQQVTLRCSPKSGHDTVSWYQQALGQGPQFIFQYYEEEERQRGNFPDRFSGHQFPNYSSELNVNALLLGDSALYLCASSLVGQSNQPQHFGDGTRLSIL.